This record looks at one T cell receptor beta chain sequence and its context. Its antigen is not identified. V lost 3 bases to trimming and J lost 1 base, with 9 bases between them. CDR1 is DFQATT, CDR2 SNEGSKA, per germline (reference sequence). The CDR3 is 13 amino acids. These data belong to a study of CD8 T cells in ankylosing spondylitis. Regarding the study as a whole: In synovial fluid and blood from reactive arthritis, some motif variants were previously reported. Enrichment of disease-linked clones was reportedly significant in matched ankylosing spondylitis synovial fluid. Disease-linked clones were found to be CD8+ and relatively rare in peripheral blood. A TCR beta motif made of about 8 highly homologous variants seemed typical of ankylosing spondylitis blood.

Making use of molecular barcodes, quantitative 5'-RACE generated TCR beta libraries. Via MiXCR, TCRdb re-called the 5' RACE reads, giving one row per CDR3 protein. Altogether 700,000 to 850,000 distinct CDR3 sequences are present, 10% to 15% being singletons, with the ten largest covering 0.51%. This clonotype originated in a male donor with ankylosing spondylitis. This sequence joins TRBV20-1 and TRBJ2-5, with D hard to call. The sequenced material came from blood, either unsorted or a sorted T cell fraction (not recorded which). For the CDR3, the DNA is TGCAGTGCTAGGGGCCTTATCCAAGAGACCCAGTACTTC. Translation gives CSARGLIQETQYF.